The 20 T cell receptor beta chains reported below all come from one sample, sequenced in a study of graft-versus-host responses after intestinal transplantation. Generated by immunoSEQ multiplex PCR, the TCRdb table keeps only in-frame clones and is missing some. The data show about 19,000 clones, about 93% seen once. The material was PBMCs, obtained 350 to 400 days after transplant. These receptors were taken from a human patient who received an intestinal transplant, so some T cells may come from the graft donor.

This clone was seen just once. The DNA of the CDR3 is TGTGCCAGCAGCTTAGCCGGGACAGGGATATATGGCTACACCTTC. Its translation is CASSLAGTGIYGYTF. V is TRBV11-2 and J is TRBJ1-2; 9 bases are a match to TRBD1. Germline CDR1 and CDR2: SGHAT and FQNNGV. The CDR3 runs to 15 residues. Trimming at V came to 1 base and at J to 5 bases, leaving 5 bases not matched to a gene.

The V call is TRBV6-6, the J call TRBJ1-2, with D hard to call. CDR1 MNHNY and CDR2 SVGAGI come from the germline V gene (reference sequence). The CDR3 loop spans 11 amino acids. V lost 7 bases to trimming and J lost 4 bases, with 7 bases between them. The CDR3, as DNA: TGTGCCAGCACTCGGGGCTATGGCTACACCTTC. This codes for CASTRGYGYTF.

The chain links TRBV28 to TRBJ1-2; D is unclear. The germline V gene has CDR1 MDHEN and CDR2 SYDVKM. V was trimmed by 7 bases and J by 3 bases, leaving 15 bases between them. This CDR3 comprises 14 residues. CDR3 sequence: CASTPRLEYYGYTF. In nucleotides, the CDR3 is TGTGCCAGCACACCCAGGCTGGAATACTATGGCTACACCTTC.

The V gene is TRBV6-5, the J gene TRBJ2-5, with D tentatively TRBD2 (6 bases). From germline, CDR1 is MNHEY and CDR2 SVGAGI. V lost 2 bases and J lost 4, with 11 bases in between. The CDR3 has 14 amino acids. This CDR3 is CASSYLTSAETQYF. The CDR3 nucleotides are TGTGCCAGCAGTTACCTGACTAGTGCAGAGACCCAGTACTTC.

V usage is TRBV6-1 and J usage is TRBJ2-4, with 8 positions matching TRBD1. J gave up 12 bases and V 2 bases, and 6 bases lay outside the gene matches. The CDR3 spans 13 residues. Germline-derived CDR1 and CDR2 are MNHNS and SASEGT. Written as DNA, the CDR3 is TGTGCCAGCAGTGAATCCGGACAGGGCAATCAGTACTTC. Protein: CASSESGQGNQYF.

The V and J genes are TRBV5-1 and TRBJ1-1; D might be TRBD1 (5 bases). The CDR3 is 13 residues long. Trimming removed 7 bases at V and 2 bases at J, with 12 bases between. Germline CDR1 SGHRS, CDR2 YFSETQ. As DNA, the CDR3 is TGCGCCAGCGGATCAGGGTCAAACACTGAAGCTTTCTTT. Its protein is CASGSGSNTEAFF.

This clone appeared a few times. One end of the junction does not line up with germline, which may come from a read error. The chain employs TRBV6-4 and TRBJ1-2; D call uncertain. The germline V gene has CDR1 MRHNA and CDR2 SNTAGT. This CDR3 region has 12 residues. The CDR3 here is CASRTRWRENAF. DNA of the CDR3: TGTGCCAGCAGGACCCGTTGGAGGGAGAATGCCTTC.

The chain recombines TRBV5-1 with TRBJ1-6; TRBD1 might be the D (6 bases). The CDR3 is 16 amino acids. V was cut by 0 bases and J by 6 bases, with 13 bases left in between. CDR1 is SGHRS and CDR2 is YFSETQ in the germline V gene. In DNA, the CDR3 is TGCGCCAGCAGCTTGGGGAAGGGGGGTGGTAATTCACCCCTCCACTTT. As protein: CASSLGKGGGNSPLHF. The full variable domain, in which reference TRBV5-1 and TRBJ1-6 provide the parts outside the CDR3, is KAGVTQTPRYLIKTRGQQVTLSCSPISGHRSVSWYQQTPGQGLQFLFEYFSETQRNKGNFPGRFSGRQFSNSRSEMNVSTLELGDSALYLCASSLGKGGGNSPLHFGNGTRLTVT.

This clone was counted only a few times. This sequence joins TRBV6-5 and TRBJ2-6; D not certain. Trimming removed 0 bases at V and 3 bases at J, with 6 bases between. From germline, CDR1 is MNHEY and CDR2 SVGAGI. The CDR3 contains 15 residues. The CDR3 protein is CASSYSGDGANVLTF. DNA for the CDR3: TGTGCCAGCAGTTACTCGGGCGATGGGGCCAACGTCCTGACTTTC.

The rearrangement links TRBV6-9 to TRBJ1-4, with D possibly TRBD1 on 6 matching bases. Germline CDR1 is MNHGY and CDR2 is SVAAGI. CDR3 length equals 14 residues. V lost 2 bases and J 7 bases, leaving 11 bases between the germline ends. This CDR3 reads CASSYRAGAEKLFF. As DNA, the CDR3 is TGTGCCAGCAGTTATAGGGCAGGGGCTGAAAAACTGTTTTTT.

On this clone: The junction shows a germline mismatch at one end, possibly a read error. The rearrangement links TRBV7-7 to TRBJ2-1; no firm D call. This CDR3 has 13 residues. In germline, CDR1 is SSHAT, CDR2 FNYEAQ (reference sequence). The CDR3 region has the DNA TGTGCTAGCAGCTCTTCACCCTACAATGAGCAGTTCTTC. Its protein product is CASSSSPYNEQFF.

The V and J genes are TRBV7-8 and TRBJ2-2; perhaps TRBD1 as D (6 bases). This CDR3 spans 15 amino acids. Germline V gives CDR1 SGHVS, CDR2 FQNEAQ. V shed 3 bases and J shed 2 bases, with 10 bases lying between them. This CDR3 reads CASSFRGGNTGELFF. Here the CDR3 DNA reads TGTGCCAGCAGCTTCAGGGGCGGAAACACCGGGGAGCTGTTTTTT. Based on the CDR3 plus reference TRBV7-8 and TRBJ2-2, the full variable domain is GAGVSQSPRYKVAKRGQDVALRCDPISGHVSLFWYQQALGQGPEFLTYFQNEAQLDKSGLPSDRFFAERPEGSVSTLKIQRTQQEDSAVYLCASSFRGGNTGELFFGEGSRLTVL.

CDR3 DNA: TGTGCCAGTAGTTTCGGAATAAACACCGGGGAGCTGTTTTTT. This encodes CASSFGINTGELFF. The chain links TRBV19 to TRBJ2-2; D uncertain. The CDR3 loop spans 14 amino acids. Trimming stripped 5 bases from V and 2 bases from J, with 9 bases between. Germline CDR1 is LNHDA and CDR2 is SQIVND (reference sequence). Complete variable domain (other parts from reference TRBV19 and TRBJ2-2): DGGITQSPKYLFRKEGQNVTLSCEQNLNHDAMYWYRQDPGQGLRLIYYSQIVNDFQKGDIAEGYSVSREKKESFPLTVTSAQKNPTAFYLCASSFGINTGELFFGEGSRLTVL.

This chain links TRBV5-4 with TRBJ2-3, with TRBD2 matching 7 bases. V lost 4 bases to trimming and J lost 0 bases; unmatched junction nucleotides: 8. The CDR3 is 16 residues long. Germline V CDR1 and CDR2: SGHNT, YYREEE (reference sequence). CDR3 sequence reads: CASSARKGLSTDTQYF. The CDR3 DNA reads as TGTGCCAGCAGCGCACGGAAGGGACTAAGCACAGATACGCAGTATTTT.

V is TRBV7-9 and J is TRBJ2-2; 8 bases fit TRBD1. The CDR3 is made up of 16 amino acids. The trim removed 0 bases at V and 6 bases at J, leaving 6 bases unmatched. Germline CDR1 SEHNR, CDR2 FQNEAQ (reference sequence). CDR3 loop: CASSLAFRGRAGELFF. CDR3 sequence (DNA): TGTGCCAGCAGCTTAGCGTTCAGGGGGCGCGCCGGGGAGCTGTTTTTT.

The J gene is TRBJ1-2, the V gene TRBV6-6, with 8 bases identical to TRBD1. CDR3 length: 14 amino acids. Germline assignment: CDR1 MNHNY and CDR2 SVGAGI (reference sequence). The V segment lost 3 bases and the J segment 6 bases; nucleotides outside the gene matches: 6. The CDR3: CASSYPGQVHGYTF. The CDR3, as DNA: TGTGCCAGCAGTTATCCGGGACAGGTACATGGCTACACCTTC.

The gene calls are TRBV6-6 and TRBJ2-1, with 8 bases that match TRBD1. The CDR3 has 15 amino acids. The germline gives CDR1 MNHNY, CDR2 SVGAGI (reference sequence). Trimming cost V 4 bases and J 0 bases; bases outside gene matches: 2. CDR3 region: CASSSTGGSYNEQFF. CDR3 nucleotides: TGTGCCAGCAGTTCAACAGGGGGCTCCTACAATGAGCAGTTCTTC.

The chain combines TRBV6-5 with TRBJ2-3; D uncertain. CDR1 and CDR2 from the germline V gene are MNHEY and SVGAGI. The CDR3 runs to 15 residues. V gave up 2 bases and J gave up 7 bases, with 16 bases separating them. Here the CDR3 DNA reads TGTGCCAGCAGTTACGAACAAGGGCCGCTTAATACGCAGTATTTT. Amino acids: CASSYEQGPLNTQYF.

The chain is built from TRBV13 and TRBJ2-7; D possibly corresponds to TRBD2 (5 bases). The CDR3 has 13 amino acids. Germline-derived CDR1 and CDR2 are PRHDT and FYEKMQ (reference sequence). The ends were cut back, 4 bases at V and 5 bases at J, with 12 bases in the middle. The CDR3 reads CASSSGSRDEQYF. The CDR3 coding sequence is TGTGCCAGCAGCTCAGGCTCGAGGGACGAGCAGTACTTC.

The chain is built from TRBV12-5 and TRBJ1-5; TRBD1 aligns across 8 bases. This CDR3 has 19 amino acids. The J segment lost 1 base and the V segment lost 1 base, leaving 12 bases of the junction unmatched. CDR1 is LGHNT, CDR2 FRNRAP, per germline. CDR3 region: CASGLGQGNKAESNQPQHF. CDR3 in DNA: TGTGCTAGTGGTTTGGGACAGGGGAATAAGGCGGAGAGCAATCAGCCCCAGCATTTT.